These 23 T cell receptor beta chains were sequenced from one sample in a study of shared clonotypes between healthy human individuals. TCRdb keeps only in-frame clones here, not all; method: immunoSEQ multiplex PCR. The top ten clones hold approximately 1% of a sample with over a million clones, roughly 95% of them seen once. Source material: naive CD4+ T cells sorted from blood. Noted subset: CD45RA+ positively selected. These TCRs come from a man aged 25-40 years in good health.

The genes are TRBV6-1 and TRBJ1-5; no definite D call. Trimming removed 4 bases at V and 7 bases at J, with 11 bases between. The CDR3 length is 13 residues. The germline V gene has CDR1 MNHNS and CDR2 SASEGT. Written as DNA, the CDR3 is TGTGCCAGCAGTGGTCGCTTCGGGCAGCCCCAGCATTTT. This gives the protein CASSGRFGQPQHF.

The chain is built from TRBV7-2 and TRBJ2-1, with 12 bases aligning to TRBD2. The germline CDR1 and CDR2 sequences are SGHTA and FQGNSA. This CDR3 spans 17 amino acids. The V and J ends lost 1 base and 3 bases, in that order; junction bases with no gene match: 4. This chain's CDR3 is CASSLGLAGAHYNEQFF. The CDR3 bases are TGTGCCAGCAGCTTAGGACTAGCGGGGGCCCACTACAATGAGCAGTTCTTC.

The gene calls are TRBV10-1 and TRBJ2-7; weak D call: TRBD1 (6 bases). This CDR3 is built from 15 residues. Trimming cost V 3 bases and J 1 base, with 13 bases left between them. Germline CDR1 WNHNN, CDR2 SYGVQD (reference sequence). The CDR3 DNA follows: TGCGCCAGCAGTGAAGGGGGAGCCCGATCCTACGAGCAGTACTTC. Translation gives CASSEGGARSYEQYF.

The chain uses TRBV28 and TRBJ1-2; no reliable D call. Per the germline V gene, CDR1 is MDHEN and CDR2 is SYDVKM. V was shortened by 5 bases and J by 8 bases, with 15 bases between the two germline ends. This CDR3 comprises 13 residues. The CDR3 sequence: CASSQQSPGGYTF. CDR3 in DNA: TGTGCCAGCAGTCAGCAGTCACCGGGCGGCTACACCTTC.

This chain uses TRBV5-1 with TRBJ2-1, with 9 bases identical to TRBD1. The CDR3 is 14 residues long. The V gene's germline CDR1 is SGHRS and CDR2 YFSETQ. J was trimmed by 4 bases and V by 3 bases; bases with no gene match: 2. CDR3 amino acids: CASSYGQGYNEQFF. CDR3 bases: TGCGCCAGCAGCTACGGACAGGGGTACAATGAGCAGTTCTTC.

The chain couples TRBV20-1 to TRBJ1-3; unclear D gene. The CDR3 spans 11 residues. CDR1 and CDR2 (germline): DFQATT, SNEGSKA (reference sequence). V lost 4 bases and J lost 3, with 4 bases in between. Here the CDR3 DNA reads TGCAGTGCTAACTATGGAAACACCATATATTTT. It codes for CSANYGNTIYF.

A single count supports this clone. The chain uses TRBV27 and TRBJ2-1; D possibly matches TRBD1 or TRBD2 (5 bases each). This CDR3 has 15 amino acids. With 11 bases removed from V and 0 bases from J, the gap between germline ends came to 17 bases. The germline gives CDR1 MNHEY, CDR2 SMNVEV (reference sequence). CDR3 amino acids: CAGQGDPYSYNEQFF. The CDR3, as DNA: TGTGCCGGCCAGGGAGATCCTTACTCCTACAATGAGCAGTTCTTC.

The chain links TRBV5-6 to TRBJ2-5; D remains unclear. Germline CDR1 reads SGHDT; CDR2 reads YYEEEE. V was pared by 0 bases and J by 5 bases, with 14 bases between. The CDR3 has 15 residues. The CDR3 bases are TGTGCCAGCAGCTTGGTGCGGCAACCTGGGGAGACCCAGTACTTC. This sequence encodes CASSLVRQPGETQYF.

V and J are TRBV5-4 and TRBJ2-1; 15 positions agree with TRBD2. Trimming took 4 bases from V and 9 from J; bases not matched to a gene: 8. The CDR3 is made up of 16 amino acids. Germline CDR1 is SGHNT and CDR2 is YYREEE (reference sequence). The DNA for the CDR3 is TGTGCCAGCAGCCCTGGACTAGCGGGAGGGCCGAGTGAGCAGTTCTTC. This translates into CASSPGLAGGPSEQFF.

The chain uses TRBV4-1 and TRBJ1-5; 10 bases are a match to TRBD1. Germline CDR1 and CDR2: MGHRA and YSYEKL. J lost 6 bases, V lost 2 bases, and 1 base had no gene match. The CDR3 runs to 14 residues. Written as DNA, the CDR3 is TGCGCCAGCAGCCAACGACAGGGGGCTCAGCCCCAGCATTTT. Its protein product is CASSQRQGAQPQHF.

This sequence joins TRBV11-3 and TRBJ2-7; D gene ambiguous. Trimming shortened V by 5 bases and J by 7 bases, and 12 bases separated the two germline ends. The CDR3 runs 12 residues. Germline loops: CDR1 SGHNT, CDR2 YENEEA. CDR3 nucleotide sequence: TGTGCCAGCAGCCAAGGAACCTCAGAGCAGTACTTC. It codes for CASSQGTSEQYF.

The rearrangement links TRBV7-3 to TRBJ2-6; D remains unclear. Germline-derived CDR1 and CDR2 are SGHTA and FQGTGA. This CDR3 contains 13 residues. Trimming cost V 1 base and J 8 bases, with 6 bases left between them. CDR3 DNA sequence: TGTGCCAGCAGCTTAATAAGTACCAACGTCCTGACTTTC. As protein: CASSLISTNVLTF.

A note on this clone: The sample contains more than one DNA sequence encoding this CDR3. V gene TRBV29-1 combines with J gene TRBJ2-7; no clear D. V was clipped by 4 bases and J by 2 bases, with 9 bases between them. Per the germline V gene, CDR1 is SQVTM and CDR2 is ANQGSEA. CDR3 length: 12 residues. The CDR3 here is CSVAGSPYEQYF. In DNA form, the CDR3 reads TGCAGCGTTGCCGGATCCCCCTACGAGCAGTACTTC.

As DNA, the CDR3 is TGCAGCGCTATGACAGGGGGGCCCCAGCATTTT. Amino acid sequence: CSAMTGGPQHF. The V gene is TRBV29-1, the J gene TRBJ1-5, with 9 bases fitting TRBD1. The CDR3 is 11 amino acids. Germline CDR1 and CDR2: SQVTM and ANQGSEA. J was trimmed by 9 bases and V by 7 bases; bases with no gene match: 4.

CDR3 loop: CASSQGSGAYNQPQHF. CDR3 in DNA: TGTGCCAGCAGCCAAGGTTCAGGTGCATACAATCAGCCCCAGCATTTT. This chain uses TRBV4-2 with TRBJ1-5; D call uncertain. Germline V gene sequence: CDR1 LGHNA, CDR2 YNFKEQ. V gave up 1 base and J gave up 3 bases, with 13 bases separating them. The CDR3 runs to 16 residues.

J is TRBJ1-1 and V is TRBV28; D unclear. The CDR3 totals 13 residues. Germline V lookup: CDR1 MDHEN, CDR2 SYDVKM. The V end was cut by 6 bases, the J end by 1 base, with 9 bases between. The CDR3 is CASRASTNTEAFF. For the CDR3, the DNA is TGTGCCAGCAGAGCCTCTACGAACACTGAAGCTTTCTTT.

This chain joins TRBV15 and TRBJ2-7; TRBD1 aligns across 9 bases. V lost 0 bases, J lost 4 bases, and 4 bases stayed unmatched. In germline, CDR1 is LNHNV, CDR2 YYDKDF (reference sequence). This CDR3 has 15 amino acids. CDR3 residues: CATSRDSDRGYEQYF. In nucleotides, the CDR3 is TGTGCCACCAGCAGAGATTCGGACAGGGGTTACGAGCAGTACTTC.

The rearrangement joins TRBV11-2 to TRBJ1-1; the D gene is possibly TRBD1 (6 bases). Germline assignment: CDR1 SGHAT and CDR2 FQNNGV. The CDR3 spans 16 residues. V lost 5 bases to trimming and J lost 5 bases, with 21 bases between them. This chain's CDR3 is CASSQGVRTGATEAFF. The CDR3 nucleotides read TGTGCCAGCAGCCAAGGGGTCCGTACGGGGGCAACTGAAGCTTTCTTT.

Concerning this clone itself: In the same sample, other DNA sequences code for this CDR3. The chain couples TRBV20-1 to TRBJ1-3; D gene unclear. The germline V gene encodes CDR1 DFQATT and CDR2 SNEGSKA (reference sequence). V was cut by 2 bases and J by 4 bases, with 3 bases left in between. The CDR3 consists of 11 residues. CDR3 loop: CSARTGNTIYF. The CDR3 bases are TGCAGTGCTAGAACCGGAAACACCATATATTTT.

The rearrangement uses TRBV25-1 and TRBJ2-7; 8 positions agree with TRBD2. The CDR3 consists of 13 residues. V dropped 4 bases and J dropped 1; count of bases not matched to a gene: 0. Looked up from germline, CDR1 is MGHDK and CDR2 is SYGVNS. The CDR3 nucleotides read TGTGCCAGCAGTGCGGGAGGGTCCTACGAGCAGTACTTC. Translated: CASSAGGSYEQYF.

The chain combines TRBV7-9 with TRBJ2-5; D perhaps matches TRBD1 (6 bases). The CDR3 consists of 17 residues. The ends were cut back, 5 bases at V and 5 bases at J, with 24 bases in the middle. The germline gives CDR1 SEHNR, CDR2 FQNEAQ (reference sequence). DNA of the CDR3: TGTGCCAGCAGCCTCTTGGGGGTACAGGGAATGGCGGAGACCCAGTACTTC. It codes for CASSLLGVQGMAETQYF.

The CDR3 nucleotides read TGTGCCAGCAGTTTATCCCCCGGGCTTCGTGGCTACACCTTC. Its translation: CASSLSPGLRGYTF. The chain carries TRBV28 and TRBJ1-2; D not resolved. This CDR3 region has 14 residues. Per the germline V gene, CDR1 is MDHEN and CDR2 is SYDVKM. V was shortened by 1 base and J by 7 bases, with 13 bases between the two germline ends.

V and J are TRBV4-3 and TRBJ1-5, with a weak D call TRBD1 (5 bases). Trimming removed 6 bases at V and 3 bases at J, with 15 bases between. The CDR3 contains 15 residues. Germline-derived CDR1 and CDR2 are LGHNA and YSLEER. The CDR3 loop is CASSRGATSNQPQHF. CDR3 sequence (DNA): TGCGCCAGCAGTCGAGGGGCTACGTCCAATCAGCCCCAGCATTTT.